This TCR beta chain was obtained from a study of OX40 agonist ivuxolimab in advanced cancers. Study information: Dose-escalation patients suffered from hepatocellular carcinoma, melanoma, renal cell or head and neck cancer.

V was clipped by 8 bases and J by 4 bases, with 20 bases between them. Looked up from germline, CDR1 is SGHVS and CDR2 is FQNEAQ. The CDR3 runs 16 residues. Sequencing was performed with immunoSEQ multiplex PCR; in TCRdb, only in-frame clones are kept and a portion is missing. The data contain 20,000 to 25,000 clones, approximately 80% of them singletons. The specimen comprised CD4+ or CD8+ T cells sorted from blood, sampled in a trial of the OX40 agonist ivuxolimab. This sequence was found in an adult with an advanced solid tumor such as melanoma, head and neck, liver or kidney cancer. The chain uses TRBV7-8 and TRBJ2-2, with a possible D match to TRBD2 (5 bases). CDR3 in DNA: TGTGCCAGCGCCCCCAGGCAAATGCGGGCCACCGGGGAGCTGTTTTTT. The encoded protein is CASAPRQMRATGELFF.